Below, one T cell receptor (beta chain) is given with its context. The sample comes from a study of technical replicates of blood from a handful of donors. Germline loops: CDR1 SNHLY, CDR2 FYNNEI. The CDR3 sequence is 12 residues long. V lost 3 bases, J lost 3 bases, and 6 bases lay in between. Sequencing was performed with immunoSEQ multiplex PCR; in TCRdb, only in-frame clones are kept and a portion is missing. Of about 97,000 clones in the sample, about 95% were seen once. V gene TRBV2 combines with J gene TRBJ2-7; D is unclear. This clonotype originated in a human donor in good health. Sequenced input: T cells isolated from PBMCs. This CDR3 reads CASSDRNYEQYF. In DNA form, the CDR3 reads TGTGCCAGCAGTGACAGAAACTACGAGCAGTACTTC.